This T cell receptor (beta chain) came from a study of CD8+ T cells in alopecia areata. cDNA prepared by RNA extraction and subsequent reverse transcription served as the template for sequencing. Using immunoSEQ multiplex PCR, the repertoire was profiled, and TCRdb retains in-frame clones only, with some absent. The table has some 110,000 clones, under 60% seen once. Of note for this clone: The antigen is unknown.

Treatment meaning: oral pan-JAK inhibitor, 5-10 mg twice daily. Trimming cost V 6 bases and J 6 bases; bases outside gene matches: 8. Germline V gives CDR1 SQVTM, CDR2 ANQGSEA. The CDR3 contains 13 residues. Study outcomes and limitations: Normal scalp had lower clonality than lesional scalp, with alopecia totalis/universalis lesions showing this most strongly.

This TCR came from a human donor with alopecia areata. The V call is TRBV29-1, the J call TRBJ1-1, with TRBD1 matching over 9 bases. This specimen was CD8+ T cells sorted from blood, taken at week 24, from a patient treated with tofacitinib. The CDR3 here is CSVEPGTGPEAFF. CDR3 in DNA: TGCAGCGTAGAACCAGGGACAGGGCCTGAAGCTTTCTTT.